The 12 T cell receptor beta chains below were found in one sample sequenced in a study of cytotoxic CD8 clonotypes in ibrutinib-treated CLL. TCRdb's table, derived via immunoSEQ multiplex PCR, lists solely in-frame clones and lacks some. The sample contains over 100,000 clones, roughly 88% of which appear only once. The source material was PBMCs, sampled after 24 months of ibrutinib treatment. The receptor source for this set is a human donor with chronic lymphocytic leukemia.

The V gene is TRBV19, the J gene TRBJ2-1; 7 bases are shared with TRBD1. Trimming removed 4 bases from V and 4 bases from J; junction bases left unmatched: 7. Germline V lookup: CDR1 LNHDA, CDR2 SQIVND (reference sequence). This CDR3 has 15 amino acids. CDR3 amino acids: CASSTGTEIYNEQFF. The CDR3, as DNA: TGTGCCAGTAGTACCGGGACAGAAATTTACAATGAGCAGTTCTTC.

The chain recombines TRBV9 with TRBJ1-2; D may be TRBD1 (5 bases). The germline V and J ends were trimmed by 5 bases and 4 bases, with 15 bases remaining between them. Germline V lookup: CDR1 SGDLS, CDR2 YYNGEE. This CDR3 has 14 residues. The DNA of the CDR3 is TGTGCCAGCAGGCGAGTCGGCGGGGCCTATGGCTACACCTTC. Translation gives CASRRVGGAYGYTF.

V is TRBV4-2 and J is TRBJ1-4; a possible D gene is TRBD1 (5 bases). Trimming shortened V by 0 bases and J by 8 bases, and 10 bases separated the two germline ends. This CDR3 spans 14 amino acids. In germline, CDR1 is LGHNA, CDR2 YNFKEQ. In DNA form, the CDR3 reads TGTGCCAGCAGCCAAGAGGGGCGAGGGGAAAAACTGTTTTTT. It codes for CASSQEGRGEKLFF.

This clone was counted once. As DNA, the CDR3 is TGTGCCAGTAGTATTCCGGACAGGGATCCAACTAATGAAAAACTGTTTTTT. This gives the protein CASSIPDRDPTNEKLFF. The chain recombines TRBV19 with TRBJ1-4; 8 bases map to TRBD1. This CDR3 comprises 17 residues. Germline CDR1 is LNHDA and CDR2 is SQIVND (reference sequence). The trim removed 3 bases at V and 0 bases at J, leaving 6 bases unmatched.

The chain employs TRBV7-8 and TRBJ1-4; perhaps TRBD1 as D (5 bases). The V end was cut by 4 bases, the J end by 5 bases, with 20 bases between. This CDR3 spans 17 amino acids. From germline, CDR1 is SGHVS and CDR2 FQNEAQ. CDR3 in amino acids: CASSYRGGTDKNEKLFF. The CDR3 DNA is TGTGCCAGCAGCTATCGTGGGGGAACAGACAAAAATGAAAAACTGTTTTTT.

The table lists this clone with a few counts. The genes are TRBV4-1 and TRBJ1-4; 8 bases line up with TRBD1. The V gene end was trimmed by 3 bases and the J gene end by 10 bases; junction bases not matched to a gene: 13. CDR3 size: 16 residues. The germline V gene has CDR1 MGHRA and CDR2 YSYEKL. This chain's CDR3 is CASSHPGTGGFRKLFF. As DNA, the CDR3 is TGCGCCAGCAGCCACCCGGGAACAGGGGGGTTTAGAAAACTGTTTTTT.

The chain carries TRBV5-5 and TRBJ2-5; 7 bases align to TRBD1. Germline V gene lookup returns CDR1 SGHKS and CDR2 YYEKEE (reference sequence). CDR3 length: 14 residues. The junction had 7 bases not matched to a gene; V was cut back by 5 bases and J by 3 bases. The CDR3 region has the DNA TGTGCCAGCAGTCCGACAGGGTTCGAAGAGACCCAGTACTTC. This sequence encodes CASSPTGFEETQYF. Combining the CDR3 with reference TRBV5-5 and TRBJ2-5 gives the whole variable domain DAGVTQSPTHLIKTRGQQVTLRCSPISGHKSVSWYQQVLGQGPQFIFQYYEKEERGRGNFPDRFSARQFPNYSSELNVNALLLGDSALYLCASSPTGFEETQYFGPGTRLLVL.

The chain joins TRBV2 to TRBJ1-2, with D unclear. The V gene's germline CDR1 is SNHLY and CDR2 FYNNEI. The germline V and J ends were trimmed by 6 bases and 7 bases, with 18 bases remaining between them. CDR3 length: 14 amino acids. In nucleotides, the CDR3 is TGTGCCAGCAGGGCCCAGGTGATTCGTTCTGGCTACACCTTC. It yields the protein CASRAQVIRSGYTF.

This chain links TRBV19 with TRBJ1-1; no definite D call. From germline, CDR1 is LNHDA and CDR2 SQIVND (reference sequence). Trimming left V 2 bases short and J 0 bases short, with 7 bases between. This CDR3 region has 14 residues. The chain's CDR3 is CASSILRMNTEAFF. As DNA, the CDR3 is TGTGCCAGTAGTATACTACGGATGAACACTGAAGCTTTCTTT.

The chain employs TRBV4-2 and TRBJ1-1; D gene unclear. CDR3 length equals 15 residues. Germline assignment: CDR1 LGHNA and CDR2 YNFKEQ. V gave up 0 bases and J gave up 0 bases, with 8 bases separating them. DNA for the CDR3: TGTGCCAGCAGCCAAGATTTCGCAGTGAACACTGAAGCTTTCTTT. It translates to CASSQDFAVNTEAFF.

This chain joins TRBV13 and TRBJ2-3; TRBD2 matches 16 bases. This CDR3 spans 19 amino acids. Germline CDR1 is PRHDT and CDR2 is FYEKMQ (reference sequence). The V gene end was trimmed by 4 bases and the J gene end by 5 bases; junction bases not matched to a gene: 12. CDR3 residues: CASSSNTGTSGRAQDTQYF. The CDR3 bases are TGTGCCAGCAGCTCCAATACCGGGACTAGCGGGAGGGCCCAAGATACGCAGTATTTT.

The CDR3 nucleotides read TGTGCCAGCGTGGCGGGACTCTCAAGCTCCTACGAGCAGTACTTC. Protein product: CASVAGLSSSYEQYF. The rearrangement links TRBV28 to TRBJ2-7; TRBD2 is a possible D gene (6 bases). Germline CDR1 reads MDHEN; CDR2 reads SYDVKM. The CDR3 is 15 residues long. Trimming cost V 8 bases and J 0 bases, with 17 bases left between them.